The 22 T cell receptor beta chains given below trace back to one sample, sequenced in a study of T cell repertoires in cytomegalovirus infection. Their target antigens are unknown. TCRdb passed the reads through MiXCR, listing each CDR3 protein once. The sample consists of approximately 730,000 distinct CDR3 sequences, almost 30% of them appearing once. Specimen: cultured CD8+ T cells from PBMCs, collected from culture after CMV antigen stimulation. These receptors all stem from a human donor in good health (CMV status not recorded). Some clones in this sample may be carry-over from other donors' samples.

The V and J genes are TRBV6-2 or TRBV6-3 and TRBJ2-1; perhaps TRBD1 as D (5 bases). The CDR3 is made up of 15 amino acids. Deletions cut 10 bases from V and 0 bases from J, with 16 bases between. Germline V gene lookup returns CDR1 MNHEY and CDR2 SVGEGT. CDR3: CATQGEGDSYNEQFF. Written as DNA, the CDR3 is TGTGCCACCCAGGGTGAAGGGGACTCCTACAATGAGCAGTTCTTC.

This clonotype was seen a handful of times. The V gene is TRBV29-1, the J gene TRBJ2-1; 10 bases match TRBD2. Unmatched junction bases numbered 7, after V lost 7 bases and J lost 7 bases. Germline V gene sequence: CDR1 SQVTM, CDR2 ANQGSEA. The CDR3 sequence is 13 residues long. This chain's CDR3 is CSASGGERNEQFF. The CDR3 DNA follows: TGCAGCGCAAGCGGGGGGGAAAGGAATGAGCAGTTCTTC.

This sequence joins TRBV6-1 and TRBJ2-5; D is unclear. The CDR3 runs to 13 residues. V gave up 4 bases and J gave up 4 bases, with 10 bases separating them. Per the germline V gene, CDR1 is MNHNS and CDR2 is SASEGT. The DNA of the CDR3 is TGTGCCAGCAGTGCAACAAGGACAGAGACCCAGTACTTC. Encoded protein: CASSATRTETQYF.

The genes are TRBV27 and TRBJ1-2; perhaps TRBD1 as D (5 bases). This CDR3 has 12 amino acids. Per the germline V gene, CDR1 is MNHEY and CDR2 is SMNVEV (reference sequence). The V end lost 6 bases, the J end lost 2 bases, and 7 bases lay between the germline ends. The DNA of the CDR3 is TGTGCCAGCAGAGCAGGGAACTATGGCTACACCTTC. Translation: CASRAGNYGYTF.

The J gene is TRBJ1-2, the V gene TRBV6-1, with 11 bases identical to TRBD1. CDR1 and CDR2 (germline): MNHNS, SASEGT. There are 15 residues in the CDR3. V lost 9 bases, J lost 4 bases, and 10 bases stayed unmatched. The DNA for the CDR3 is TGTGCCAGTAGGACAGGGGGCGATCAGTTCTATGGCTACACCTTC. Residues: CASRTGGDQFYGYTF.

This clonotype has only a few counts. The V call is TRBV7-9, the J call TRBJ1-6; the D gene is possibly TRBD1 (5 bases). The V and J ends lost 4 bases and 2 bases respectively, with 12 bases between them. From germline, CDR1 is SEHNR and CDR2 FQNEAQ (reference sequence). The CDR3 runs to 16 residues. The CDR3 DNA reads as TGTGCCAGCAGCTCCAGGGACCCAGCCTATAATTCACCCCTCCACTTT. Amino acid sequence: CASSSRDPAYNSPLHF.

This clonotype is a singleton in its sample. The chain couples TRBV2 to TRBJ1-1; the D is unclear. The CDR3 spans 13 residues. Trimming removed 7 bases at V and 3 bases at J, with 12 bases between. Germline values: CDR1 SNHLY, CDR2 FYNNEI. The CDR3 bases are TGTGCCAGCACCATGGTGGGGTACACTGAAGCTTTCTTT. This translates into CASTMVGYTEAFF. The full variable domain, its missing parts supplied by reference TRBV2 and TRBJ1-1, is EPEVTQTPSHQVTQMGQEVILRCVPISNHLYFYWYRQILGQKVEFLVSFYNNEISEKSEIFDDQFSVERPDGSNFTLKIRSTKLEDSAMYFCASTMVGYTEAFFGQGTRLTVV.

This clonotype was observed a few times. The V gene is TRBV4-1, the J gene TRBJ2-5; TRBD2 agrees at 7 bases. The CDR3 spans 15 residues. Germline V lookup: CDR1 MGHRA, CDR2 YSYEKL. The ends lost 4 bases at V and 1 base at J; junction bases unmatched: 6. The chain's CDR3 is CASSPRTSVQETQYF. CDR3 DNA sequence: TGCGCCAGCAGCCCTAGAACTAGCGTCCAAGAGACCCAGTACTTC.

V is TRBV27 and J is TRBJ2-1; TRBD2 might be the D (6 bases). The CDR3 sequence is 16 residues long. With 2 bases removed from V and 9 bases from J, the gap between germline ends came to 20 bases. Germline V gene lookup returns CDR1 MNHEY and CDR2 SMNVEV (reference sequence). Here the CDR3 reads CASSLTGRTVHGEQFF. CDR3 nucleotides: TGTGCCAGCAGTTTAACGGGGAGGACGGTACATGGTGAGCAGTTCTTC.

This chain connects TRBV25-1 to TRBJ1-2; tentative D call: TRBD1 (5 bases). The V gene's germline CDR1 is MGHDK and CDR2 SYGVNS. The CDR3 sequence is 14 residues long. The V end was cut by 1 base, the J end by 3 bases, with 9 bases between. The CDR3 spells CASSEWGTYYGYTF. The CDR3 DNA sequence: TGTGCCAGCAGTGAATGGGGCACGTACTATGGCTACACCTTC.

This clonotype came up a few times. V is TRBV20-1 and J is TRBJ2-7, with D perhaps TRBD1 (6 bases). Germline CDR1 DFQATT, CDR2 SNEGSKA (reference sequence). The CDR3 length is 14 residues. V gave up 4 bases and J gave up 1 base, with 14 bases separating them. CDR3 amino acids: CSANGEDRSYEQYF. CDR3 sequence (DNA): TGCAGTGCTAATGGGGAAGACAGGTCCTACGAGCAGTACTTC.

This clonotype was recorded a few times. V gene TRBV27 combines with J gene TRBJ1-4; a possible D gene is TRBD1 (5 bases). Per germline, CDR1 MNHEY and CDR2 SMNVEV (reference sequence). Trimming removed 0 bases at V and 7 bases at J, with 9 bases between. The CDR3 contains 14 residues. CDR3: CASSLSGVGEKLFF. The DNA of the CDR3 is TGTGCCAGCAGTTTATCGGGGGTTGGTGAAAAACTGTTTTTT.

This clonotype was seen only a few times. The chain links TRBV4-1 to TRBJ2-3, with TRBD1 identical over 8 bases. The CDR3 is 16 amino acids. V shed 0 bases, J shed 5 bases, and the junction held 7 bases outside the gene matches. From germline, CDR1 is MGHRA and CDR2 YSYEKL. Here the CDR3 DNA reads TGCGCCAGCAGCCAAGAACAGGGGGGTATGAGAGATACGCAGTATTTT. It codes for CASSQEQGGMRDTQYF.

This clonotype was recorded at least ten times. This chain joins TRBV7-8 and TRBJ2-7; 7 positions agree with TRBD1. The germline CDR1 and CDR2 sequences are SGHVS and FQNEAQ. This CDR3 has 14 amino acids. V shed 3 bases, J shed 5 bases, and the junction held 7 bases outside the gene matches. The CDR3 region has the DNA TGTGCCAGCAGCTTCCGACAGGGTTCCCACGAGCAGTACTTC. It specifies CASSFRQGSHEQYF.

This clonotype was picked up a small number of times. V gene TRBV5-5 combines with J gene TRBJ2-4, with 11 positions matching TRBD2. Germline CDR1 reads SGHKS; CDR2 reads YYEKEE (reference sequence). This CDR3 spans 18 amino acids. V trimming: 4 bases; J trimming: 8 bases; junction bases outside the gene matches: 17. CDR3 sequence reads: CASSRMMLAGGEEHIQYF. DNA of the CDR3: TGTGCCAGCAGCCGTATGATGCTAGCGGGGGGTGAAGAACACATTCAGTACTTC.

This chain links TRBV19 with TRBJ2-7; no clear D gene. This CDR3 region has 16 residues. V gave up 3 bases and J gave up 3 bases, with 18 bases separating them. Germline CDR1 and CDR2: LNHDA and SQIVND (reference sequence). The CDR3, as DNA: TGTGCCAGTAGTATCGTAGGCTCAGCCTTTTTCTACGAGCAGTACTTC. Protein: CASSIVGSAFFYEQYF.

This rearrangement joins TRBV15 to TRBJ2-7; 7 nucleotides align to TRBD2. Germline V lookup: CDR1 LNHNV, CDR2 YYDKDF (reference sequence). CDR3 size: 16 residues. V was pared by 3 bases and J by 1 base, with 9 bases of the junction left unmatched. This chain's CDR3 is CATSSSRLALSYEQYF. In DNA form, the CDR3 reads TGTGCCACCAGCAGTTCTAGACTAGCCCTGTCCTACGAGCAGTACTTC.

This clonotype has just a few counts. The gene calls are TRBV10-3 and TRBJ2-5; 8 bases align to TRBD2. Trimming cost V 3 bases and J 5 bases; bases outside gene matches: 8. Germline lookup yields CDR1 ENHRY and CDR2 SYGVKD. The CDR3 consists of 15 residues. As DNA, the CDR3 is TGTGCCATCAGTGACCGAGCGGGGGTAGTGGAGACCCAGTACTTC. Translated: CAISDRAGVVETQYF.

This rearrangement joins TRBV3-1 to TRBJ2-1; tentative D call: TRBD2 (5 bases). The CDR3 spans 12 residues. The germline V and J ends were trimmed by 1 base and 10 bases, with 8 bases remaining between them. The germline CDR1 and CDR2 sequences are LGHDT and YNNKEL (reference sequence). The CDR3 region is CASSQGRWEQFF. The CDR3, as DNA: TGTGCCAGCAGCCAAGGGAGGTGGGAGCAGTTCTTC.

The chain carries TRBV12-3 or TRBV12-4 and TRBJ1-5; perhaps TRBD1 as D (6 bases). The CDR3 extends over 13 amino acids. The V and J ends lost 5 bases and 6 bases respectively, with 11 bases between them. The CDR3 sequence: CASSPRGGQPQHF. CDR3 bases: TGTGCCAGCAGTCCCCGAGGGGGTCAGCCCCAGCATTTT.

This clonotype turned up a few times. The V call is TRBV7-2, the J call TRBJ2-1; D unclear. The CDR3 has 11 amino acids. CDR1 and CDR2 from the germline V gene are SGHTA and FQGNSA. Deletions cut 1 base from V and 11 bases from J, with 6 bases between. This chain's CDR3 is CASSLGAQQFF. DNA for the CDR3: TGTGCCAGCAGCTTAGGGGCTCAGCAGTTCTTC.

This clonotype was found a few times. The V gene is TRBV7-6, the J gene TRBJ1-4; 7 positions match TRBD1. Trimming took 4 bases from V and 7 from J; bases not matched to a gene: 9. Germline loops: CDR1 SGHVS, CDR2 FNYEAQ. The CDR3 length is 15 residues. The chain's CDR3 is CASSYGSGGSEKLFF. CDR3 coding DNA: TGTGCCAGCAGCTACGGCTCAGGGGGAAGTGAAAAACTGTTTTTT.